A single sample gave rise to the 21 T cell receptor beta chains below, sequenced in a study of beta chain features in type 1 diabetes. Expressed TCRB transcripts were sequenced after all isolated RNA was converted to cDNA. The protocol was immunoSEQ multiplex PCR, while the TCRdb copy is restricted to in-frame clones and leaves out a portion. Here the sample spans roughly 370,000 clones, about 15% being singletons. The sample comprised naive CD4+ T cells from blood. These receptors came from a man younger than 45 in good health.

This clone has just a few counts. The CDR3: CASSLSSQALYEQYF. As DNA, the CDR3 is TGTGCCAGCAGCTTGTCGTCACAGGCTCTCTACGAGCAGTACTTC. This chain links TRBV5-6 with TRBJ2-7, with D tentatively TRBD1 (5 bases). Germline V gene lookup returns CDR1 SGHDT and CDR2 YYEEEE. Trimming pared 1 base from V and 3 bases from J, leaving 14 bases between. The CDR3 runs 15 residues.

In its sample, this clone was seen a few times. This CDR3 is also generated by other DNA sequences in the sample. The chain has TRBV4-3 and TRBJ2-5, with D perhaps TRBD1 (6 bases). V was clipped by 0 bases and J by 5 bases, with 10 bases between them. The CDR3 runs 14 residues. In germline, CDR1 is LGHNA, CDR2 YSLEER. The CDR3 DNA follows: TGCGCCAGCAGCCAAGACAGGGGTAGGGAGACCCAGTACTTC. Residues: CASSQDRGRETQYF.

With regard to this clone: The same CDR3 arises from other DNA sequences in this sample as well. V gene TRBV5-6 combines with J gene TRBJ2-4; no firm D call. The CDR3 sequence is 14 residues long. CDR1 and CDR2 (germline): SGHDT, YYEEEE. V dropped 4 bases and J dropped 2 bases, with 10 bases sitting between them. The DNA for the CDR3 is TGTGCCAGCAGCCTATATGGAACCAAAAACATTCAGTACTTC. As protein: CASSLYGTKNIQYF.

The chain joins TRBV30 to TRBJ1-2; 8 nucleotides match TRBD1. Germline V gene sequence: CDR1 GTSNPN, CDR2 SVGIG (reference sequence). The CDR3 is 15 amino acids. Germline trimming cut 3 bases from V and 4 bases from J; bases unmatched to any gene: 10. CDR3 DNA sequence: TGTGCCTGGAGCGCTAGACAGGGGCAGGTCTATGGCTACACCTTC. Translating gives CAWSARQGQVYGYTF.

The rearrangement joins TRBV14 to TRBJ2-3; 9 nucleotides line up with TRBD2. CDR1 and CDR2 (germline): SGHDN, FVKESK. The ends lost 1 base at V and 5 bases at J; junction bases unmatched: 19. This CDR3 is 20 amino acids long. CDR3 DNA: TGTGCCAGCAGCCAAGGAACAGTCTTTGGGATAGCGGGAGAAGGAGATACGCAGTATTTT. Translated, it gives CASSQGTVFGIAGEGDTQYF.

This clone was observed a few times. This chain joins TRBV7-9 and TRBJ2-5; a weak D match, TRBD2 (5 bases). CDR3 length equals 14 residues. Deletions cut 3 bases from V and 4 bases from J, with 12 bases between. Per germline, CDR1 SEHNR and CDR2 FQNEAQ (reference sequence). CDR3 loop: CASSLYVEGETQYF. The CDR3 DNA reads TGTGCCAGCAGCTTGTACGTTGAGGGAGAGACCCAGTACTTC.

The chain has TRBV19 and TRBJ2-7, with D possibly being TRBD1 or TRBD2 (5 bases each). Trimming cost V 10 bases and J 9 bases, with 31 bases left between them. This CDR3 comprises 16 residues. Looked up from germline, CDR1 is LNHDA and CDR2 is SQIVND (reference sequence). The CDR3 sequence: CATSDRGLLSGSVQYF. The CDR3 DNA reads as TGTGCCACTTCCGATAGGGGTTTATTATCGGGATCCGTGCAGTACTTC.

This clone occurred a few times. This chain's CDR3 is CASSTGQGAWSPLHF. The DNA of the CDR3 is TGTGCCAGCAGCACTGGACAGGGGGCTTGGTCACCCCTCCACTTT. The chain combines TRBV7-2 with TRBJ1-6; 11 bases are a match to TRBD1. The CDR3 contains 15 residues. Germline values: CDR1 SGHTA, CDR2 FQGNSA. V gave up 5 bases and J gave up 10 bases; unmatched junction bases: 7.

In its sample, this clone was seen a few times. The V call is TRBV29-1, the J call TRBJ1-1; D not resolved. Between the trimmed V and J ends, which lost 5 bases and 1 base, there was a span of 8 bases. This CDR3 spans 12 amino acids. CDR1 and CDR2 from the germline V gene are SQVTM and ANQGSEA. The CDR3 nucleotides are TGCAGCGTTATTCCGGGGAACACTGAAGCTTTCTTT. Residues: CSVIPGNTEAFF.

The table lists this clone with a few counts. The rearrangement links TRBV14 to TRBJ2-5, with a possible D match to TRBD2 (6 bases). From germline, CDR1 is SGHDN and CDR2 FVKESK. There are 17 residues in the CDR3. With 4 bases removed from V and 5 bases from J, the gap between germline ends came to 23 bases. This CDR3 is CASSLTGTYTFRETQYF. The CDR3 region has the DNA TGTGCCAGCAGCCTGACCGGGACTTATACCTTTAGGGAGACCCAGTACTTC.

This clone occurred a few times. Other DNA sequences in this sample translate to the same CDR3. The chain uses TRBV7-9 and TRBJ2-3; D remains ambiguous. The germline CDR1 and CDR2 sequences are SEHNR and FQNEAQ (reference sequence). Between the trimmed V and J ends, which lost 0 bases and 0 bases, there was a span of 4 bases. The CDR3 contains 14 residues. The CDR3 DNA sequence: TGTGCCAGCAGCTTAGCGGGAAGCACAGATACGCAGTATTTT. Its translation is CASSLAGSTDTQYF.

Turning to this clone: The junction shows a germline mismatch at one end, possibly a read error. The genes are TRBV29-1 and TRBJ1-1, with D unclear. Germline V gene lookup returns CDR1 SQVTM and CDR2 ANQGSEA. The CDR3 is 13 amino acids. CDR3 loop: CRVVSLLDTEAFF. The CDR3 DNA sequence: TGCAGAGTTGTTAGCCTACTGGACACTGAAGCTTTCTTT.

This sequence joins TRBV5-6 and TRBJ2-1; a weak D match, TRBD1 (5 bases). The germline CDR1 and CDR2 sequences are SGHDT and YYEEEE. The CDR3 is 16 amino acids. V shed 1 base and J shed 0 bases, with 11 bases lying between them. The CDR3 protein is CASSLQRQSSYNEQFF. The DNA of the CDR3 is TGTGCCAGCAGCTTGCAACGACAGAGCTCCTACAATGAGCAGTTCTTC.

The V and J genes are TRBV7-9 and TRBJ1-1; D is possibly TRBD1 (5 bases). The CDR3 contains 13 residues. The ends were cut back, 3 bases at V and 7 bases at J, with 12 bases in the middle. The germline V gene has CDR1 SEHNR and CDR2 FQNEAQ (reference sequence). CDR3 region: CASSLGREIEAFF. The CDR3 DNA reads TGTGCCAGCAGCTTGGGACGGGAGATTGAAGCTTTCTTT. Full variable domain (missing parts from reference TRBV7-9 and TRBJ1-1): DTGVSQNPRHKITKRGQNVTFRCDPISEHNRLYWYRQTLGQGPEFLTYFQNEAQLEKSRLLSDRFSAERPKGSFSTLEIQRTEQGDSAMYLCASSLGREIEAFFGQGTRLTVV.

The V gene is TRBV7-2, the J gene TRBJ2-1; tentatively, D is TRBD2 (6 bases). CDR1 SGHTA and CDR2 FQGNSA come from the germline V gene. The length of the CDR3 is 15 residues. Trimming took 1 base from V and 4 from J, leaving 11 bases between them. In DNA, the CDR3 is TGTGCCAGCAGCTTAGGGCCGGGAGATTACAATGAGCAGTTCTTC. It codes for CASSLGPGDYNEQFF.

The chain recombines TRBV19 with TRBJ1-5, with D perhaps matching TRBD1 (5 bases). CDR1 and CDR2 from the germline V gene are LNHDA and SQIVND (reference sequence). Trimming removed 6 bases at V and 4 bases at J, with 16 bases between. The CDR3 extends over 15 amino acids. This CDR3 is CASRPVGTSNQPQHF. The CDR3 coding sequence is TGTGCCAGTAGGCCCGTCGGGACGTCAAATCAGCCCCAGCATTTT.

This chain links TRBV14 with TRBJ1-6, with D possibly matching TRBD1 (5 bases). CDR1 and CDR2 (germline): SGHDN, FVKESK. This CDR3 is 14 amino acids long. V lost 3 bases and J 10 bases, leaving 13 bases between the germline ends. CDR3 DNA sequence: TGTGCCAGCAGCCAGTCAGGGATGAAGTCACCCCTCCACTTT. It is translated as CASSQSGMKSPLHF. Filled out from reference TRBV14 and TRBJ1-6, the complete variable domain reads EAGVTQFPSHSVIEKGQTVTLRCDPISGHDNLYWYRRVMGKEIKFLLHFVKESKQDESGMPNNRFLAERTGGTYSTLKVQPAELEDSGVYFCASSQSGMKSPLHFGNGTRLTVT.

The genes are TRBV30 and TRBJ2-1; D is uncertain. CDR1 is GTSNPN, CDR2 SVGIG, per germline (reference sequence). V lost 3 bases to trimming and J lost 15 bases, with 18 bases between them. The CDR3 consists of 12 residues. CDR3 nucleotide sequence: TGTGCCTGGAGCCACTCCGTTTTTTTGCCGTTCTTC. This encodes CAWSHSVFLPFF.

The V and J genes are TRBV4-1 and TRBJ2-1; possible D gene TRBD2, 6 bases. In germline, CDR1 is MGHRA, CDR2 YSYEKL. This CDR3 is 15 amino acids long. Trimming removed 1 base from V and 5 bases from J, with 12 bases in between. The CDR3 spells CASSQVPGVHNEQFF. CDR3 sequence (DNA): TGCGCCAGCAGCCAAGTCCCGGGAGTTCACAATGAGCAGTTCTTC.

This clone has only a few counts. V and J are TRBV5-4 and TRBJ1-1; D may be TRBD1 (6 bases). CDR1 is SGHNT and CDR2 is YYREEE in the germline V gene (reference sequence). The V end was cut by 2 bases, the J end by 0 bases, with 11 bases between. The CDR3 is 15 residues long. This CDR3 reads CASSFRTVVNTEAFF. The CDR3 DNA reads as TGTGCCAGCAGCTTTAGGACAGTCGTGAACACTGAAGCTTTCTTT.

This clone was seen a handful of times. The chain couples TRBV5-4 to TRBJ2-3; 11 nucleotides align to TRBD1. The germline CDR1 and CDR2 sequences are SGHNT and YYREEE (reference sequence). The V segment lost 1 base and the J segment 4 bases; nucleotides outside the gene matches: 2. The CDR3 is made up of 15 amino acids. The CDR3 is CASSLWTGGPDTQYF. The CDR3 bases are TGTGCCAGCAGCTTGTGGACAGGGGGCCCAGATACGCAGTATTTT. Complete variable domain (other parts from reference TRBV5-4 and TRBJ2-3): ETGVTQSPTHLIKTRGQQVTLRCSSQSGHNTVSWYQQALGQGPQFIFQYYREEENGRGNFPPRFSGLQFPNYSSELNVNALELDDSALYLCASSLWTGGPDTQYFGPGTRLTVL.